This T cell receptor beta chain was captured in a study of T-cell reconstitution after alpha-beta-depleted transplantation in children. General study results and limits: One year post-transplant, T-cell counts and diversity were largely derived from T cells produced anew.

A word on this clonotype: The antigen is unknown.

Unique molecular identifiers were incorporated during preparation of the TCRbeta library. TCRdb used MiXCR to reprocess the PCR reads, holding one entry per CDR3 protein. The table shows just under 350,000 distinct CDR3 sequences, with around 15% occurring only once. CDR3 length: 16 amino acids. The V gene's germline CDR1 is MNHEY and CDR2 SVGAGI. Trimming took off 2 bases at V and 0 bases at J, with 12 bases between the two ends. The genes are TRBV6-5 and TRBJ2-3; D not resolved. The clonotype originates from a male patient between 2 and 10 years old who had a stem cell transplant for acute lymphoblastic leukemia, so the T cells may come from the graft donor. Material: PBMCs, mostly from graft donor cells, obtained 360 days after TCRalphabeta/CD19-depleted stem cell transplant. For the CDR3, the DNA is TGTGCCAGCAGTTACGACGTCTTAGGTAGCACAGATACGCAGTATTTT. It encodes CASSYDVLGSTDTQYF.